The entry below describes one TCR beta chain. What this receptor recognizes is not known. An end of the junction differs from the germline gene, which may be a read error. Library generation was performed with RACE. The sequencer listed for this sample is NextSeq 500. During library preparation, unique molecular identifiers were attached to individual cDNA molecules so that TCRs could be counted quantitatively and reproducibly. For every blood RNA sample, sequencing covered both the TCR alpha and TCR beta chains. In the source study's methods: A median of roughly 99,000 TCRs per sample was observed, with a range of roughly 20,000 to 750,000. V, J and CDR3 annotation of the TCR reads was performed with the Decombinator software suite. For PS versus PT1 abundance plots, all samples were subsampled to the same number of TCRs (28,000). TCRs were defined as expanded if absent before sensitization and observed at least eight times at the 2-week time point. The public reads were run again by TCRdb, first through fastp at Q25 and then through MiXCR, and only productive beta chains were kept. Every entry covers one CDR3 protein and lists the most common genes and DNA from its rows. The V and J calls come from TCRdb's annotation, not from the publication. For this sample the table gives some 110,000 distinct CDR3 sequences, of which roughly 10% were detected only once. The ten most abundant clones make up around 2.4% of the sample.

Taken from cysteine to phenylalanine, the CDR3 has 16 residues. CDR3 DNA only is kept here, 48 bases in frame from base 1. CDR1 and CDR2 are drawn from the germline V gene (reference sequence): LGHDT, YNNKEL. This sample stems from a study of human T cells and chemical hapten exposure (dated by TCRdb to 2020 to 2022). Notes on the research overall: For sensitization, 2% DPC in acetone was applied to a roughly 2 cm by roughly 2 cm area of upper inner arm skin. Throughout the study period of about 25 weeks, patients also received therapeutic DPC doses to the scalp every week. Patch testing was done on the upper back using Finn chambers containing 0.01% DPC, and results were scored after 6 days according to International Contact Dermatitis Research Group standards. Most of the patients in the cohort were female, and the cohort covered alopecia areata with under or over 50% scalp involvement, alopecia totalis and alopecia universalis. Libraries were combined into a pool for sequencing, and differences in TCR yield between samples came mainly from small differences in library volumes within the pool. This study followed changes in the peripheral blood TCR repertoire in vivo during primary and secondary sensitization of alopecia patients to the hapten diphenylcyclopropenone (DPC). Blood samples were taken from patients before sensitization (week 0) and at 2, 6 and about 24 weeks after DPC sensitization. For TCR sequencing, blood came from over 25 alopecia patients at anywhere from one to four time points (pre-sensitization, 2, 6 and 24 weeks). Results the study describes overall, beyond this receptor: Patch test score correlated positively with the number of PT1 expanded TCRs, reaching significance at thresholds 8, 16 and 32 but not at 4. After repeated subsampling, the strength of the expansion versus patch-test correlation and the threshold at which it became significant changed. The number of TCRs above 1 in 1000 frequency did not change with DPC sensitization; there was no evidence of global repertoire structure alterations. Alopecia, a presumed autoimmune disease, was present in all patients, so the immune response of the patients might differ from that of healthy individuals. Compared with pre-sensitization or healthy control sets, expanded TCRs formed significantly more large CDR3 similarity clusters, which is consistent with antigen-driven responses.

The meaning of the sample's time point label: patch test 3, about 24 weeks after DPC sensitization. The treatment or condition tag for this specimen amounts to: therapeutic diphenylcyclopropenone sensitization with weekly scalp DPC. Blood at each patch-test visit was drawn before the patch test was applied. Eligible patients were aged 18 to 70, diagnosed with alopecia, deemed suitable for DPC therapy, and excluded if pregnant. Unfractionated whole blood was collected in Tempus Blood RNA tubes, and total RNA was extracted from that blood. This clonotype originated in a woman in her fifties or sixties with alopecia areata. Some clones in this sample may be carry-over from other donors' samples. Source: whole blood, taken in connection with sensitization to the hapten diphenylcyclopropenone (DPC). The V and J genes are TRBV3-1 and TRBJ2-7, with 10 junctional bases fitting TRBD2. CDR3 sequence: CASSQDGGLADPSRIF. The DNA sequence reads TGTGCCAGCAGCCAAGATGGCGGACTAGCGGACCCCTCCCGAATTTTC.